This TCR beta chain derives from a study of T cell responses to AZD1222 COVID-19 vaccine. V gave up 0 bases and J gave up 1 base; unmatched junction bases: 13. Germline assignment: CDR1 SGHNT and CDR2 YYREEE (reference sequence). The CDR3 extends over 20 amino acids. The sample holds a few counts of this clone. Its antigen remains unidentified. Study results and caveats: Regions 160-218 and 743-854 dominated among vaccine-associated CD4 TCRs spanning spike. Close to half of all spike-specific TCRs reportedly target regions of the variants that are unmutated.

TCRdb's copy holds only in-frame clones and misses some; the assay was immunoSEQ multiplex PCR. The table shows some 120,000 clones, with roughly 87% occurring only once. This material consisted of peripheral blood, taken on day 0 of MenACWY control vaccination. The rearrangement uses TRBV5-4 and TRBJ1-6, with 7 bases aligning to TRBD1. This receptor was identified in an adult in good health. This CDR3 reads CASSLGQGLPLGSYNSPLHF. In nucleotides, the CDR3 is TGTGCCAGCAGCTTGGGACAGGGTTTGCCCTTAGGTTCCTATAATTCACCCCTCCACTTT.